The 12 T cell receptor beta chains below were found in one sample sequenced in a study of regulatory T cells in long-lasting Graves disease. To make TCR beta libraries, researchers used iRepertoire HTBI primers and Arm-PCR of CDR3 regions. TCRdb re-analysed the multiplex PCR reads in MiXCR, keeping a single row per CDR3 protein. Of some 340,000 distinct CDR3 sequences detected, approximately 12% appear once; the ten largest clones hold approximately 19%. The time point was: newly diagnosed GD, antithyroid drugs for less than 3 months. PBMC-derived RNA was used for the TCR library. The same sample was also used in a study of T cells in Graves' hyperthyroidism and ophthalmopathy.

The sequences come from peripheral blood mononuclear cells (PBMCs), collected at new diagnosis, from a patient treated with antithyroid drugs. The receptors originated from a young woman with Graves disease.

This clonotype was seen many times. This chain joins TRBV12-3 or TRBV12-4 and TRBJ2-3; D gene ambiguous. The V and J ends lost 1 base and 3 bases respectively, with 11 bases between them. CDR3 length: 15 amino acids. CDR3 coding DNA: TGTGCCAGCAGTTTAGGGGGATTGATTACAGATACGCAGTATTTT. Amino acid sequence: CASSLGGLITDTQYF.

This clonotype was detected only a few times. The chain joins TRBV5-1 to TRBJ2-7; the D gene is possibly TRBD2 (6 bases). The CDR3 runs to 13 residues. Germline CDR1 reads SGHRS; CDR2 reads YFSETQ. V lost 7 bases and J lost 4, with 15 bases in between. The CDR3 DNA reads TGCGCCAGCCCTCGGGGGTCAGAGTACGAGCAGTACGTC. This sequence encodes CASPRGSEYEQYV.

This clonotype was seen at least ten times. V and J are TRBV12-3 or TRBV12-4 and TRBJ2-3; TRBD1 matches at 9 bases. The V segment lost 8 bases and the J segment 3 bases; nucleotides outside the gene matches: 6. This CDR3 spans 14 amino acids. The DNA of the CDR3 is TGTGCCAGCCTTAGGGACAGGGTGACAGATACGCAGTATTTT. Encoded protein: CASLRDRVTDTQYF.

This clonotype occurred a few times. The chain combines TRBV28 with TRBJ2-5, with D possibly TRBD2 on 6 matching bases. CDR1 and CDR2 from the germline V gene are MDHEN and SYDVKM. V shed 5 bases and J shed 0 bases, with 19 bases lying between them. The CDR3 is 17 residues long. DNA for the CDR3: TGTGCCAGCAGTACATTAGCGGCTATCTCTTACCAAGAGACCCAGTACTTC. This gives the protein CASSTLAAISYQETQYF.

This clonotype was counted at least ten times. This chain uses TRBV20-1 with TRBJ2-6, with unresolved D. In germline, CDR1 is DFQATT, CDR2 SNEGSKA (reference sequence). V gave up 1 base and J gave up 0 bases, with 13 bases separating them. CDR3 size: 17 residues. The CDR3 loop reads CSARVVPQHSGANVLTF. The CDR3 bases are TGCAGTGCTAGAGTGGTGCCACAGCACTCTGGGGCCAACGTCCTGACTTTC.

J is TRBJ1-6 and V is TRBV11-2; 7 bases are a match to TRBD1. The germline gives CDR1 SGHAT, CDR2 FQNNGV. This CDR3 spans 15 amino acids. The junction had 7 bases not matched to a gene; V was cut back by 4 bases and J by 7 bases. DNA for the CDR3: TGTGCCAGCAGCTCAGGGGACAGATACAATTCACCCCTCCACTTT. Translating it yields CASSSGDRYNSPLHF.

Details on this clonotype: A much more abundant neighbour one base away suggests this may be a read error. V and J are TRBV25-1 and TRBJ2-1; no firm D call. CDR1 is MGHDK and CDR2 is SYGVNS in the germline V gene. The V end lost 4 bases, the J end lost 7 bases, and 20 bases lay between the germline ends. The CDR3 length is 16 residues. This CDR3 reads CASSGRTRRFSNEQFF. CDR3 coding DNA: TGTGCCAGCAGTGGCCGGACCAGGAGATTCAGTAATGAGCAGTTCTTC.

The V gene is TRBV9, the J gene TRBJ1-1; no clear D. Germline V gene sequence: CDR1 SGDLS, CDR2 YYNGEE. Trimming removed 0 bases from V and 5 bases from J, with 14 bases in between. CDR3 length: 15 residues. In DNA form, the CDR3 reads TGTGCCAGCAGCGTAGCGGCAGGAGGGAAGACTGAAGCTTTCTTT. Amino acids: CASSVAAGGKTEAFF.

V gene TRBV4-1 combines with J gene TRBJ1-2; D may be TRBD1 (6 bases). The germline V gene has CDR1 MGHRA and CDR2 YSYEKL. Trimming stripped 3 bases from V and 7 bases from J, with 18 bases between. CDR3 length: 15 amino acids. The CDR3 sequence is CASSQGQPANGGYTF. The CDR3, as DNA: TGCGCCAGCAGCCAGGGACAACCTGCTAATGGTGGCTACACCTTC.

V and J are TRBV28 and TRBJ1-5; D not certain. The germline V and J ends were trimmed by 2 bases and 0 bases, with 8 bases remaining between them. CDR3 size: 15 residues. In germline, CDR1 is MDHEN, CDR2 SYDVKM. The CDR3: CASSLMGNSNQPQHF. CDR3 nucleotide sequence: TGTGCCAGCAGTTTAATGGGGAATAGCAATCAGCCCCAGCATTTT.

This clonotype was counted at least ten times. CDR3 residues: CASSPNYRTVNSYNEQFF. Written as DNA, the CDR3 is TGTGCCAGCAGCCCTAACTACCGGACAGTCAATTCCTACAATGAGCAGTTCTTC. V gene TRBV7-3 combines with J gene TRBJ2-1, with D perhaps TRBD1 (6 bases). CDR3 length: 18 residues. Trimming shortened V by 5 bases and J by 1 base, and 21 bases separated the two germline ends. Germline-derived CDR1 and CDR2 are SGHTA and FQGTGA.

This clonotype was recorded many times. V and J are TRBV18 and TRBJ1-5; D is ambiguous. CDR1 is KGHSH and CDR2 is LQKENI in the germline V gene. Trimming removed 6 bases from V and 5 bases from J, with 14 bases in between. The CDR3 extends over 14 amino acids. CDR3 region: CASSSAPKHQPQHF. In DNA, the CDR3 is TGTGCCAGCTCGTCGGCCCCCAAACATCAGCCCCAGCATTTT.